The sequence of this TCR beta chain was determined in a study of identical twins. This clonotype was seen a handful of times. TCRdb called the 5' RACE reads again in MiXCR, with one record for every CDR3 protein. This sample has more than 200,000 distinct CDR3 sequences, with approximately 9% found just once. The CDR3 sequence is 15 residues long. CDR1 MNHNS and CDR2 SASEGT come from the germline V gene. V was clipped by 6 bases and J by 0 bases, with 13 bases between them. The sequenced sample consisted of memory (CD45RO+) T cells sorted from blood. This TCR derives from a woman aged 18-29 years in good health. The rearrangement links TRBV6-1 to TRBJ2-3, with D tentatively TRBD1 (6 bases). CDR3 nucleotides: TGTGCCAGCAGGTCCCGGGACACTAGCACAGATACGCAGTATTTT. Its translation is CASRSRDTSTDTQYF.